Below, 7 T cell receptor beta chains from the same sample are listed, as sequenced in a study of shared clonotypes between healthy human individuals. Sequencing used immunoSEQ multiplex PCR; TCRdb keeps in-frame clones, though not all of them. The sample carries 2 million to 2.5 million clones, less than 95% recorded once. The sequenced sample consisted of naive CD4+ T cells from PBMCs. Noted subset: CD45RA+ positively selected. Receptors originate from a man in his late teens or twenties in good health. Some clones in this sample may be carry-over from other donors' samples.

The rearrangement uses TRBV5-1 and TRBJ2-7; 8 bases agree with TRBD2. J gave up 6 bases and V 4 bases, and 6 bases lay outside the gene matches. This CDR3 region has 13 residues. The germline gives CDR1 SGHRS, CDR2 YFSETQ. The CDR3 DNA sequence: TGCGCCAGCAGCCGGGAGGGTGGTTCCGAGCAGTACTTC. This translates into CASSREGGSEQYF.

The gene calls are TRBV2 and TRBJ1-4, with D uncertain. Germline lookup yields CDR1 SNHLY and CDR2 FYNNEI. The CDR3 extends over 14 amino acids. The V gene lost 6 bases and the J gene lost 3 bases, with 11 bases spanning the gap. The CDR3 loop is CASSPLGANEKLFF. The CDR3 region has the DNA TGTGCCAGCAGCCCCCTCGGGGCTAATGAAAAACTGTTTTTT. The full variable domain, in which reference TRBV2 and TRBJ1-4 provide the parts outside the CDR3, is EPEVTQTPSHQVTQMGQEVILRCVPISNHLYFYWYRQILGQKVEFLVSFYNNEISEKSEIFDDQFSVERPDGSNFTLKIRSTKLEDSAMYFCASSPLGANEKLFFGSGTQLSVL.

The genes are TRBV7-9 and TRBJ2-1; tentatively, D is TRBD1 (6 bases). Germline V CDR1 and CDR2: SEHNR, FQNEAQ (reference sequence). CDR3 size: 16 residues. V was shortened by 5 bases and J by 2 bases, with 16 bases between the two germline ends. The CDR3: CASSQTQGIPYNEQFF. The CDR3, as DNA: TGTGCCAGCAGCCAAACGCAGGGGATCCCCTACAATGAGCAGTTCTTC.

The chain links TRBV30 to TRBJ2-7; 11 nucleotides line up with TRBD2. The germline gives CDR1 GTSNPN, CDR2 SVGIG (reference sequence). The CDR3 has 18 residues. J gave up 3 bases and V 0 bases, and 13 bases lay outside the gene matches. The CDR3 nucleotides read TGTGCCTGGAGTGTACTCGGGACTAGCGGACCCCCCCTCTACGAGCAGTACTTC. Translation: CAWSVLGTSGPPLYEQYF.

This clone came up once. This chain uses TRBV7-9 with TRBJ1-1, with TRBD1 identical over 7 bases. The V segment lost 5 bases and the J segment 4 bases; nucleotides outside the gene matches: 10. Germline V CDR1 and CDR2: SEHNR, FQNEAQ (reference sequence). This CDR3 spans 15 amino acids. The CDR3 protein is CASSHGRGLGTEAFF. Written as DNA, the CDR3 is TGTGCCAGCAGCCATGGGAGGGGGCTGGGCACTGAAGCTTTCTTT.

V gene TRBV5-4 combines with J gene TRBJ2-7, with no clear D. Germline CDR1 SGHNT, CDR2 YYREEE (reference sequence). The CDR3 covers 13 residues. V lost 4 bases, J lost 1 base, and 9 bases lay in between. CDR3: CASSQPQSYEQYF. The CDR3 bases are TGTGCCAGCAGCCAGCCGCAGTCCTACGAGCAGTACTTC.

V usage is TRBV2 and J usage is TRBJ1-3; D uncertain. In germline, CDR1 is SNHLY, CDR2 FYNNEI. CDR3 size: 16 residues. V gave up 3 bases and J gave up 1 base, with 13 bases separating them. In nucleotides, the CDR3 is TGTGCCAGCAGTGATAGGAGGGCCGATTCTGGAAACACCATATATTTT. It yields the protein CASSDRRADSGNTIYF.